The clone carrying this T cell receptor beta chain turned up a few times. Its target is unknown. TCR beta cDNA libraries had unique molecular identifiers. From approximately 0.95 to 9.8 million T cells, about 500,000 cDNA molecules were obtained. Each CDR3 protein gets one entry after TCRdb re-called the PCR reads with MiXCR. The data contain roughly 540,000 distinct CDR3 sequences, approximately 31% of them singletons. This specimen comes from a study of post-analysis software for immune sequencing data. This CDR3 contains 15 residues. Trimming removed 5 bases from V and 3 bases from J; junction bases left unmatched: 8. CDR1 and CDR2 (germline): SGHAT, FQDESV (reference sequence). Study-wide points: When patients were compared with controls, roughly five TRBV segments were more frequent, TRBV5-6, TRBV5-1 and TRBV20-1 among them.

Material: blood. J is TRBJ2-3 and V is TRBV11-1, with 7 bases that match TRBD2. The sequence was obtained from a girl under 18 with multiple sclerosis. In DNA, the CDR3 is TGTGCCAGCAGCCCGAGCGGGGCCACGACAGATACGCAGTATTTT. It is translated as CASSPSGATTDTQYF.